This T cell receptor beta chain was found in a study of beta chain features in type 1 diabetes. Germline-derived CDR1 and CDR2 are SGHTA and FQGNSA. The junction had 5 bases not matched to a gene; V was cut back by 4 bases and J by 5 bases. The CDR3 extends over 14 amino acids. Expressed TCRB transcripts were sequenced because the isolated RNA had all been reverse transcribed beforehand. The table came from immunoSEQ multiplex PCR; TCRdb's copy has only in-frame clones and leaves some out. The repertoire holds some 500,000 clones, roughly an eighth seen once, with about 0.042% in the top ten. This clonotype originated in a woman under 30 in good health. Sequencing input: naive CD4+ T cells from blood. The gene calls are TRBV7-2 and TRBJ2-4, with 7 bases lining up with TRBD1. This CDR3 is CASSSDRVENIQYF. The CDR3 region has the DNA TGTGCCAGCAGCTCCGACAGGGTAGAAAACATTCAGTACTTC. The entire variable domain, with the rest obtained from reference TRBV7-2 and TRBJ2-4, is as follows: GAGVSQSPSNKVTEKGKDVELRCDPISGHTALYWYRQSLGQGLEFLIYFQGNSAPDKSGLPSDRFSAERTGGSVSTLTIQRTQQEDSAVYLCASSSDRVENIQYFGAGTRLSVL.